These T cell receptor beta chains were read from a single sample in a study of cytomegalovirus exposure and HLA in healthy donors. Some clones are missing from TCRdb's copy, which holds only in-frame ones; the method was immunoSEQ multiplex PCR. The table lists over 200,000 clones, 77% of them singletons. Sequencing was carried out using PBMCs. These TCRs come from a woman aged 60-75 years in good health and CMV-seropositive. Both conserved end residues are part of each CDR3. D genes are given only for firm matches. A row's size may be missing; if present it is once, few, many or a size class.

j_call,clone_size,d_call,v_call,cdr3_length,cdr3_aa,cdr3_nt
TRBJ1-2,few,NA,TRBV6-5,16,CASSYSFSDTNYGYTF,TGTGCCAGCAGTTACTCGTTTTCGGACACCAACTATGGCTACACCTTC
TRBJ2-2,NA,TRBD1,TRBV2,15,CASRVGTVQGGELFF,TGTGCCAGCAGGGTTGGGACAGTTCAGGGCGGGGAGCTGTTTTTT
TRBJ2-1,NA,TRBD2,TRBV5-1,15,CASSLASGEYNEQFF,TGCGCCAGCAGCTTGGCTAGCGGGGAGTACAATGAGCAGTTCTTC
TRBJ2-1,NA,TRBD2,TRBV7-2,15,CASNAGGQSYNEQFF,TGTGCCAGCAACGCGGGGGGGCAAAGCTACAATGAGCAGTTCTTC
TRBJ2-7,NA,TRBD2,TRBV5-1,15,CASSLSSGGTYEQYF,TGCGCCAGCAGCTTGAGTAGCGGGGGAACCTACGAGCAGTACTTC
TRBJ1-2,NA,NA,TRBV4-2,13,CASSREEHYGYTF,TGTGCCAGCAGCCGGGAGGAGCACTATGGCTACACCTTC
TRBJ1-5,few,TRBD1,TRBV30,15,CAWSTLGGLDQPQHF,TGTGCCTGGAGTACTTTAGGGGGCTTGGATCAGCCCCAGCATTTT
TRBJ1-2,NA,NA,TRBV5-1,13,CASSPPTRDGYTF,TGCGCCAGCAGCCCACCCACTAGGGATGGCTACACCTTC
TRBJ2-1,few,NA,TRBV11-2,13,CASSFVQVQEQFF,TGTGCCAGCAGCTTTGTTCAAGTACAGGAGCAGTTCTTC
TRBJ1-5,NA,NA,TRBV7-9,13,CSSSLVSNQPQHF,TGTTCCAGCAGCTTAGTATCGAATCAGCCCCAGCATTTT
TRBJ1-2,NA,NA,TRBV7-2,14,CASSHSRAGSSYTF,TGTGCCAGCAGCCACTCGCGGGCAGGTAGTAGCTACACCTTC
TRBJ1-1,NA,TRBD1,TRBV18,13,CASCGTGATEAFF,TGTGCCAGCTGCGGGACAGGGGCCACTGAAGCTTTCTTT
TRBJ1-6,NA,NA,TRBV5-1,15,CASSLEGHANSPLHF,TGCGCCAGCAGCTTGGAGGGACACGCTAATTCACCCCTCCACTTT
TRBJ1-1,NA,TRBD1,TRBV7-9,17,CASSFYKGWTGDTEAFF,TGTGCCAGCAGCTTTTATAAGGGGTGGACAGGGGATACTGAAGCTTTCTTT
TRBJ2-3,few,TRBD2,TRBV7-2,17,CASSPSPGGPDTDTQYF,TGTGCCAGCAGCCCTAGCCCGGGGGGGCCAGACACAGATACGCAGTATTTT
TRBJ2-7,few,NA,TRBV15,11,CATSGGREQYF,TGTGCCACCAGCGGGGGGAGGGAGCAGTACTTC
TRBJ1-4,few,TRBD1,TRBV6-6,14,CASRDRERYEKLFF,TGTGCCAGCAGGGACAGGGAAAGATATGAAAAACTGTTTTTT
TRBJ2-3,NA,NA,TRBV6-1,12,CASTTSSNTQYF,TGTGCCAGCACCACTAGTTCAAATACGCAGTATTTT
TRBJ1-1,NA,TRBD1,TRBV7-2,15,CASSSGTGANTEAFF,TGTGCCAGCAGCTCCGGGACAGGGGCGAACACTGAAGCTTTCTTT
TRBJ1-1,NA,TRBD1,TRBV2,14,CASRNTGGGTEAFF,TGTGCCAGCAGGAACACAGGGGGCGGCACTGAAGCTTTCTTT
TRBJ2-7,NA,NA,TRBV19,14,CASRPTDLEYEQYF,TGTGCCAGTAGGCCGACAGACTTAGAATACGAGCAGTACTTC
TRBJ1-3,NA,NA,TRBV10-3,17,CAISLPTGLSSGNTIYF,TGTGCCATCAGCTTGCCGACAGGCTTAAGCTCTGGAAACACCATATATTTT
TRBJ1-2,NA,TRBD1,TRBV30,13,CAWSVRDSQGYTF,TGTGCCTGGAGTGTACGGGACAGCCAGGGCTACACCTTC
TRBJ1-1,NA,NA,TRBV7-6,15,CASSFRGEYDNEAFF,TGTGCCAGCAGCTTCCGGGGGGAATATGATAATGAAGCTTTCTTT
TRBJ2-3,NA,TRBD2,TRBV27,17,CASSLPGTTSSTDTQYF,TGTGCCAGCAGTCTCCCCGGGACTACGTCTAGCACAGATACGCAGTATTTT
TRBJ2-7,NA,NA,TRBV18,15,CASSPVRDTTYEQYF,TGTGCCAGCTCACCGGTCCGGGACACCACCTACGAGCAGTACTTC
TRBJ1-5,NA,NA,TRBV28,14,CASSAPPFGQGQHF,TGTGCCAGCAGTGCCCCGCCGTTTGGTCAGGGCCAGCATTTT
TRBJ1-5,few,NA,TRBV18,14,CASSRYRDNQPQHF,TGTGCCAGCTCACGGTACAGGGACAATCAGCCCCAGCATTTT
TRBJ2-1,NA,TRBD1,TRBV2,13,CASEGTGGNEQFF,TGTGCCAGCGAAGGGACAGGGGGCAATGAGCAGTTCTTC
TRBJ2-2,NA,NA,TRBV2,15,CASSPQGLKAGELFF,TGTGCCAGCAGTCCTCAAGGACTGAAAGCCGGGGAGCTGTTTTTT
TRBJ2-7,NA,NA,TRBV5-6,13,CASSLPLGTLQYF,TGTGCCAGCAGCTTGCCCCTCGGGACACTCCAGTACTTC
TRBJ1-5,once,NA,TRBV7-9,12,CASSLADSYKHF,TGTGCCAGCAGCTTAGCGGACAGTTATAAGCATTTT
TRBJ2-1,once,NA,TRBV30,13,CAWSVRSRAEQFF,TGTGCCTGGAGTGTAAGGTCCAGGGCTGAGCAGTTCTTC
TRBJ1-3,NA,NA,TRBV5-1,16,CASSLAPQSSGNTIYF,TGCGCCAGCAGCTTGGCCCCACAGTCCTCTGGAAACACCATATATTTT
TRBJ1-2,few,NA,TRBV10-3,15,CAISDGGGMDYGYTF,TGTGCCATCTCTGACGGCGGTGGAATGGACTATGGCTACACCTTC
TRBJ1-5,NA,NA,TRBV27,15,CASSLAGGRAQPQHF,TGTGCCAGCAGTTTAGCGGGGGGCAGGGCCCAGCCCCAGCATTTT
TRBJ2-3,NA,NA,TRBV11-3,17,CASSLPPQGLFTDTQYF,TGTGCCAGCAGCCTACCCCCTCAGGGGCTCTTCACAGATACGCAGTATTTT
TRBJ1-3,NA,NA,TRBV28,14,CASSRPSSGNTIYF,TGTGCCAGCAGTCGTCCTAGCTCTGGAAACACCATATATTTT
TRBJ2-5,NA,NA,TRBV7-2,12,CASSSTALTQYF,TGTGCCAGCAGCTCGACAGCTCTGACCCAGTACTTC
TRBJ1-4,NA,NA,TRBV28,16,CASSSLTGRPNEKLFF,TGTGCCAGCAGTTCCCTCACAGGGCGTCCGAATGAAAAACTGTTTTTT
TRBJ1-1,NA,NA,TRBV7-6,14,CASSSSVMNTEAFF,TGTGCCAGCAGCTCCTCAGTTATGAACACTGAAGCTTTCTTT
TRBJ1-4,NA,NA,TRBV27,15,CASSFGGVANEKLFF,TGTGCCAGCAGTTTCGGGGGTGTTGCTAATGAAAAACTGTTTTTT
TRBJ1-1,NA,NA,TRBV28,15,CASRPAWRMNTEAFF,TGTGCCAGCAGACCAGCCTGGAGGATGAACACTGAAGCTTTCTTT
TRBJ1-2,NA,TRBD1,TRBV11-2,16,CASSLLTGGASGGYTF,TGTGCCAGCAGCTTGCTGACAGGGGGCGCGTCGGGTGGCTACACCTTC
TRBJ2-1,NA,TRBD2,TRBV5-1,16,CASSLVPAGGNNEQFF,TGCGCCAGCAGCTTGGTCCCCGCGGGAGGCAACAATGAGCAGTTCTTC
TRBJ1-2,NA,NA,TRBV9,14,CASSVVQDTYGYTF,TGTGCCAGCAGCGTAGTGCAGGACACCTATGGCTACACCTTC
TRBJ2-7,NA,TRBD1,TRBV6-5,13,CASSQGQNYEQYF,TGTGCCAGCAGTCAGGGACAGAACTACGAGCAGTACTTC
TRBJ1-5,once,NA,TRBV30,13,CAWSARGNQPQNF,TGTGCCTGGAGTGCGAGAGGCAATCAGCCCCAGAATTTT
TRBJ2-2,NA,NA,TRBV5-1,16,CASSQGVSGYTGELFF,TGCGCCAGCAGCCAAGGCGTCAGCGGATACACCGGGGAGCTGTTTTTT
TRBJ1-6,NA,NA,TRBV4-1,17,CASSRLGQGSYNSPLHF,TGCGCCAGCAGCCGGCTTGGGCAGGGGTCCTATAATTCACCCCTCCACTTT
TRBJ1-1,once,NA,TRBV18,14,CASSPMGLNTEAFF,TGTGCCAGCTCACCCATGGGGCTGAACACTGAAGCTTTCTTT
TRBJ1-5,NA,NA,TRBV10-3,14,CAISGDISNQPQHF,TGTGCCATCAGTGGGGACATCAGCAATCAGCCCCAGCATTTT
TRBJ1-3,NA,NA,TRBV27,14,CASSLSRGRNTIYF,TGTGCCAGCAGTTTATCCAGGGGTAGAAACACCATATATTTT
TRBJ2-7,once,NA,TRBV6-1,12,CASGGYTYEQYF,TGTGCCAGCGGGGGCTATACCTACGAGCAGTACTTC
TRBJ2-5,once,TRBD1,TRBV2,13,CASSTGGGETQYF,TGTGCCAGCAGTACAGGGGGCGGTGAGACCCAGTACTTC